This T cell receptor beta chain was recovered during a study of blood T cell repertoires in COVID-19. Germline V lookup: CDR1 LNHDA, CDR2 SQIVND (reference sequence). V was trimmed by 3 bases and J by 8 bases, leaving 13 bases between them. There are 13 residues in the CDR3. TCRdb's copy holds only in-frame clones and misses some; the assay was immunoSEQ multiplex PCR. The sample lists approximately 220,000 clones, roughly nine tenths occurring once. The sample taken for sequencing was PBMCs or T cells enriched from blood (not recorded which). The origin of this receptor is a young woman with acute COVID-19. The V call is TRBV19, the J call TRBJ1-2, with D tentatively TRBD1 (5 bases). CDR3 sequence: CASSIQGVGGYTF. The CDR3 DNA reads as TGTGCCAGTAGTATTCAAGGGGTGGGCGGCTACACCTTC.